Shown below are 27 T cell receptor beta chains from a single sample sequenced in a study of identical twins. One entry per CDR3 protein results from TCRdb running MiXCR on the 5' RACE reads. The sample includes about 1.7 million distinct CDR3 sequences, about 32% seen only once; the top ten take 0.27%. The sample was cord blood. Receptors were obtained from a newborn girl in good health.

The chain couples TRBV5-1 to TRBJ1-1, with 7 bases that match TRBD1. Germline V CDR1 and CDR2: SGHRS, YFSETQ. After removal of 0 bases from V and 1 base from J, the junction contained 6 bases not matched to a gene. The CDR3 spans 16 residues. CDR3 loop: CASSLGQGVTNTEAFF. The CDR3, as DNA: TGCGCCAGCAGCTTGGGGCAGGGGGTCACGAACACTGAAGCTTTCTTT.

This clonotype has only a few counts. The V call is TRBV20-1, the J call TRBJ1-2; 7 bases are a match to TRBD1. The V gene's germline CDR1 is DFQATT and CDR2 SNEGSKA (reference sequence). V trimming: 3 bases; J trimming: 5 bases; junction bases outside the gene matches: 3. This CDR3 is 12 amino acids long. CDR3 in amino acids: CSASLQGYGYTF. CDR3 in DNA: TGCAGTGCTAGTTTACAGGGGTATGGCTACACCTTC.

About this clonotype: Its ends do not fully match the called genes, so a read error is possible. This sequence joins TRBV12-3 or TRBV12-4 and TRBJ2-3, with D perhaps TRBD2 (6 bases). The CDR3 has 12 residues. CDR3 protein: CASRGEADTEYF. In DNA, the CDR3 is TGTGCCAGCAGAGGGGAGGCAGATACGGAGTATTTT.

The chain couples TRBV27 to TRBJ2-1, with D maybe TRBD1 (5 bases). Per germline, CDR1 MNHEY and CDR2 SMNVEV (reference sequence). Trimming pared 0 bases from V and 6 bases from J, leaving 15 bases between. The CDR3 is 16 amino acids. Here the CDR3 DNA reads TGTGCCAGCAGTTTATCCCCGACAGAGCATTTCAATGAGCAGTTCTTC. Protein product: CASSLSPTEHFNEQFF.

The V call is TRBV10-3, the J call TRBJ2-7; 7 bases align to TRBD2. V dropped 11 bases and J dropped 5; count of bases not matched to a gene: 6. In germline, CDR1 is ENHRY, CDR2 SYGVKD. This CDR3 contains 11 residues. CDR3 loop: CAVRSGDEQYF. DNA for the CDR3: TGTGCCGTCCGGAGCGGGGACGAGCAGTACTTC.

The gene calls are TRBV6-6 and TRBJ1-5; TRBD1 is a possible D gene (5 bases). V was clipped by 6 bases and J by 9 bases, with 15 bases between them. Germline V gives CDR1 MNHNY, CDR2 SVGAGI (reference sequence). This CDR3 spans 13 amino acids. The CDR3 loop reads CASRSDTVGPQHF. CDR3 DNA: TGTGCCAGCAGATCGGACACTGTGGGGCCCCAGCATTTT.

The rearrangement uses TRBV7-2 and TRBJ1-1, with TRBD1 matching 8 bases. The CDR3 runs to 17 residues. CDR1 SGHTA and CDR2 FQGNSA come from the germline V gene. Trimming removed 5 bases from V and 1 base from J; junction bases left unmatched: 12. CDR3 in amino acids: CASSPTGGAPRNTEAFF. The CDR3, as DNA: TGTGCCAGCAGCCCCACAGGGGGGGCCCCACGGAACACTGAAGCTTTCTTT.

The table lists this clonotype with a few counts. V gene TRBV2 combines with J gene TRBJ1-5; D unresolved. The length of the CDR3 is 13 residues. Per germline, CDR1 SNHLY and CDR2 FYNNEI. V was shortened by 3 bases and J by 6 bases, with 9 bases between the two germline ends. The CDR3 here is CASSEGVGQPQHF. The CDR3 DNA follows: TGTGCCAGCAGTGAGGGCGTGGGTCAGCCCCAGCATTTT.

The chain couples TRBV2 to TRBJ2-4; the match to TRBD2 covers 8 bases. CDR1 is SNHLY and CDR2 is FYNNEI in the germline V gene. V was pared by 7 bases and J by 7 bases, with 12 bases of the junction left unmatched. The CDR3 has 15 amino acids. This CDR3 is CASTEGRGALNIQYF. DNA for the CDR3: TGTGCCAGCACCGAGGGGCGGGGGGCCTTGAACATTCAGTACTTC.

This clonotype was counted ten times or more. This chain connects TRBV27 to TRBJ2-7, with D maybe TRBD1 (6 bases). The CDR3 runs to 12 residues. Trimming stripped 2 bases from V and 6 bases from J, with 8 bases between. Germline CDR1 reads MNHEY; CDR2 reads SMNVEV (reference sequence). The CDR3 nucleotides read TGTGCCAGCAGTTTAGGCAGGGGCGAGCAGTACTTC. It is translated as CASSLGRGEQYF.

This clonotype came up a few times. The rearrangement uses TRBV24-1 and TRBJ2-3; no clear D gene. CDR3 length: 14 amino acids. Germline V gives CDR1 KGHDR, CDR2 SFDVKD. V lost 7 bases and J lost 2, with 12 bases in between. CDR3 protein: CATSPSQITDTQYF. The CDR3 nucleotides read TGTGCCACCAGCCCATCGCAAATCACAGATACGCAGTATTTT.

Remarks on this clonotype: Germline is not matched at one junction end, which may reflect a read error. This chain connects TRBV27 to TRBJ1-5; unclear D gene. This CDR3 comprises 14 residues. Per germline, CDR1 MNHEY and CDR2 SMNVEV (reference sequence). CDR3 bases: TGTGCCAGCAGTTTATCGGAGGGCAATCAGCCCCGGCATTTT. It yields the protein CASSLSEGNQPRHF.

This clonotype was counted once. J is TRBJ2-5 and V is TRBV5-1; D perhaps matches TRBD1 (5 bases). The germline CDR1 and CDR2 sequences are SGHRS and YFSETQ. This CDR3 spans 13 amino acids. Trimming removed 4 bases from V and 3 bases from J, with 10 bases in between. The CDR3 bases are TGCGCCAGCAGCCGCGGCAGGGAAGAGACCCAGTACTTC. It encodes CASSRGREETQYF.

The chain is built from TRBV6-4 and TRBJ2-1; D not resolved. This CDR3 contains 14 residues. Germline loops: CDR1 MRHNA, CDR2 SNTAGT. Trimming removed 0 bases at V and 10 bases at J, with 13 bases between. The CDR3 region is CASSDSGSSYEQFF. The DNA for the CDR3 is TGTGCCAGCAGTGACTCCGGATCATCCTACGAGCAGTTCTTC.

CDR3 coding DNA: TGTGCCAGCAGTTTATTTCCCAGGGGTGGGGAGACCCAGTACTTC. The encoded protein is CASSLFPRGGETQYF. The gene calls are TRBV28 and TRBJ2-5; tentative D call: TRBD1 (6 bases). The CDR3 has 15 amino acids. The germline V gene encodes CDR1 MDHEN and CDR2 SYDVKM. V lost 1 base and J lost 5, with 14 bases in between.

This clonotype was seen a few times. V gene TRBV3-1 combines with J gene TRBJ1-2; D gene ambiguous. The CDR3 covers 12 residues. The V end was cut by 2 bases, the J end by 8 bases, with 9 bases between. CDR1 and CDR2 from the germline V gene are LGHDT and YNNKEL (reference sequence). Here the CDR3 reads CASSQQAGGYTF. The CDR3 DNA sequence: TGTGCCAGCAGCCAACAGGCCGGGGGCTACACCTTC.

This clonotype came up a few times. The chain has TRBV2 and TRBJ2-1; 9 bases fit TRBD2. The J call may be in error: the DNA end matches TRBJ2-7 better. The CDR3 is 15 residues long. Per germline, CDR1 SNHLY and CDR2 FYNNEI. The CDR3 DNA follows: TGTGCCAGCAGTGCTAGCGGGAACGCCTACAATGAGCAGTACTTC. It encodes CASSASGNAYNEQYF.

The J gene is TRBJ1-1, the V gene TRBV5-1; 7 nucleotides match TRBD1. Losses at the gene ends were 3 bases for V and 4 bases for J; bases not matched to a gene: 3. This CDR3 is built from 13 residues. Germline values: CDR1 SGHRS, CDR2 YFSETQ. The CDR3 DNA follows: TGCGCCAGCAGCTCGGACAGGATCACTGAAGCTTTCTTT. Encoded protein: CASSSDRITEAFF.

The rearrangement joins TRBV6-1 to TRBJ1-5; tentative D call: TRBD1 (5 bases). Germline CDR1 reads MNHNS; CDR2 reads SASEGT. This CDR3 contains 13 residues. The ends were cut back, 8 bases at V and 0 bases at J, with 8 bases in the middle. As DNA, the CDR3 is TGTGCCAGCGACAGTTATAGCAATCAGCCCCAGCATTTT. Protein product: CASDSYSNQPQHF.

This chain connects TRBV20-1 to TRBJ2-4; 9 positions match TRBD2. The J call may be faulty, since TRBJ2-7 better matches the DNA end. The CDR3 has 14 amino acids. Germline loops: CDR1 DFQATT, CDR2 SNEGSKA (reference sequence). The DNA of the CDR3 is TGCAGTGCTACTTTAGCGGGAGACTCTGGCGAGCAGTACTTC. Its protein product is CSATLAGDSGEQYF.

Concerning this clonotype itself: Since a much larger clone is just one base distant, this may be a read error. The V call is TRBV6-1, the J call TRBJ2-3; D unclear. Germline CDR1 is MNHNS and CDR2 is SASEGT. This CDR3 spans 12 amino acids. In DNA form, the CDR3 reads TGTGCCAGCAGTGAAGGGTTAGATACGCACTATTTT. Amino acids: CASSEGLDTHYF.

At least ten counts were recorded for this clonotype. V is TRBV7-2 and J is TRBJ2-5, with D possibly matching TRBD1 (5 bases). Germline loops: CDR1 SGHTA, CDR2 FQGNSA. The CDR3 has 14 residues. Trimming removed 1 base at V and 1 base at J, with 7 bases between. This CDR3 is CASSLDRFQETQYF. CDR3 nucleotide sequence: TGTGCCAGCAGCTTAGACAGGTTCCAAGAGACCCAGTACTTC.

On this clonotype: Mismatch with germline at one junction end may stem from a read error. The gene calls are TRBV7-2 and TRBJ2-2; TRBD1 or TRBD2 may be the D gene (6 bases each). Germline CDR1 is SGHTA and CDR2 is FQGNSA. The CDR3 sequence is 14 residues long. The CDR3 reads CASSIKGDTGGLFF. CDR3 DNA sequence: TGTGCCAGCAGCATTAAGGGGGACACCGGGGGGCTGTTTTTT. The full variable domain, in which reference TRBV7-2 and TRBJ2-2 provide the parts outside the CDR3, is GAGVSQSPSNKVTEKGKDVELRCDPISGHTALYWYRQSLGQGLEFLIYFQGNSAPDKSGLPSDRFSAERTGGSVSTLTIQRTQQEDSAVYLCASSIKGDTGGLFFGEGSRLTVL.

The chain employs TRBV25-1 and TRBJ2-1; TRBD1 agrees at 8 bases. V trimming: 10 bases; J trimming: 5 bases; junction bases outside the gene matches: 13. Germline V gene data show CDR1 as MGHDK and CDR2 as SYGVNS. There are 15 residues in the CDR3. This CDR3 reads CATSLDRGWDNEQFF. The CDR3 coding sequence is TGTGCCACCTCCCTTGACAGGGGATGGGACAATGAGCAGTTCTTC.

About this clonotype itself: Mismatch with germline at one junction end may stem from a read error. V gene TRBV5-1 combines with J gene TRBJ2-7; no definite D call. This CDR3 spans 13 amino acids. Germline CDR1 reads SGHRS; CDR2 reads YFSETQ. The chain's CDR3 is CASSLSGPGEQYF. The CDR3 bases are TGTGCCAGCAGTTTAAGTGGCCCTGGGGAGCAGTACTTC.

Turning to this clonotype: This could be a read error, since a much larger clone is one nucleotide away. The chain joins TRBV5-1 to TRBJ1-2, with TRBD1 matching over 9 bases. The CDR3 is 13 residues long. The trim removed 4 bases at V and 8 bases at J, leaving 6 bases unmatched. Germline loops: CDR1 SGHRS, CDR2 YFSETQ. CDR3 sequence: CASSPRDREGYTF. The CDR3 DNA is TGCGCCAGCAGCCCCCGGGACAGGGAAGGCTACACCTTC.

This clonotype was seen a few times. The chain joins TRBV7-9 to TRBJ2-7; 9 nucleotides align to TRBD2. CDR3 length: 14 residues. The V gene's germline CDR1 is SEHNR and CDR2 FQNEAQ (reference sequence). V lost 6 bases to trimming and J lost 2 bases; unmatched junction nucleotides: 5. In nucleotides, the CDR3 is TGTGCCAGCAGTTATAGCGGGAGCGCCTACGAGCAGTACTTC. Its translation: CASSYSGSAYEQYF.